There are a few counts of the clone carrying this T cell receptor (beta chain). Its antigen remains unknown. The CDR3 runs to 14 residues. Deletions cut 5 bases from V and 5 bases from J, with 13 bases between. Germline CDR1 SNHLY, CDR2 FYNNEI. The sample is drawn from a study of neurological immune-mediated disorders. The study, taken as a whole, reports: Healthy controls had more TCR clonal expansion than multiple sclerosis, which showed the least, whereas HTLV-1-associated myelopathy showed the most.

TCRdb re-analysed the 5' RACE reads in MiXCR, keeping a single row per CDR3 protein. The table has 26,000 or so distinct CDR3 sequences, 12% seen once. The specimen was PBMCs. The V gene is TRBV2, the J gene TRBJ2-1, with a weak D call TRBD2 (6 bases). This TCR was recovered from a man aged 60 to 75 in good health. CDR3 protein: CASSHARGNNEQFF. DNA of the CDR3: TGTGCCAGCAGTCATGCCCGGGGGAACAATGAGCAGTTCTTC.